This entry features one TCR beta chain sequence. This specimen belongs to a study of blood T cell repertoires in COVID-19. Study as a whole: T cells, B-cell-depleted T cells, or PBMCs provided the cDNA or gDNA that served as material.

Original analysis: Reference gene primer amplification gave nucleated cell count estimates. The protocol was immunoSEQ multiplex PCR, while the TCRdb copy is restricted to in-frame clones and leaves out a portion. The V and J calls and clone size were taken over from that table, and D and trimming were inferred from the DNA. The repertoire consists of roughly 240,000 clones, with around 87% occurring once and the leading ten covering about 2.9%. CDR3 length: 19 residues. Per the germline V gene, CDR1 is SGHDT and CDR2 is YYEEEE. V dropped 0 bases and J dropped 5; count of bases not matched to a gene: 17.

The chain employs TRBV5-6 and TRBJ1-2, with TRBD1 identical over 9 bases. Material for sequencing was peripheral blood. This TCR derives from a young woman who had recovered from COVID-19. The CDR3 protein is CASSLAEDRGRLSSYGYTF. The CDR3 DNA follows: TGTGCCAGCAGCTTGGCTGAGGACAGGGGCCGACTAAGTAGTTATGGCTACACCTTC.